This T cell receptor (beta chain) stems from a study of T cell changes during pregnancy in multiple sclerosis. This table comes from immunoSEQ multiplex PCR, and its TCRdb copy is limited to in-frame clones, with some not included. In the table there are roughly 61,000 clones, roughly nine tenths of which are singletons. Deletions cut 1 base from V and 2 bases from J, with 11 bases between. Looked up from germline, CDR1 is MNHNS and CDR2 is SASEGT. This CDR3 region has 15 residues. The sequence derives from a female donor in good health, enrolled as a control in a pregnancy study. The V gene is TRBV6-1, the J gene TRBJ2-5; D may be TRBD2 (6 bases). Sequencing used peripheral blood, obtained in the first trimester of pregnancy. The CDR3 spells CASSEVLGGQETQYF. CDR3 DNA sequence: TGTGCCAGCAGTGAAGTCTTGGGGGGTCAAGAGACCCAGTACTTC.